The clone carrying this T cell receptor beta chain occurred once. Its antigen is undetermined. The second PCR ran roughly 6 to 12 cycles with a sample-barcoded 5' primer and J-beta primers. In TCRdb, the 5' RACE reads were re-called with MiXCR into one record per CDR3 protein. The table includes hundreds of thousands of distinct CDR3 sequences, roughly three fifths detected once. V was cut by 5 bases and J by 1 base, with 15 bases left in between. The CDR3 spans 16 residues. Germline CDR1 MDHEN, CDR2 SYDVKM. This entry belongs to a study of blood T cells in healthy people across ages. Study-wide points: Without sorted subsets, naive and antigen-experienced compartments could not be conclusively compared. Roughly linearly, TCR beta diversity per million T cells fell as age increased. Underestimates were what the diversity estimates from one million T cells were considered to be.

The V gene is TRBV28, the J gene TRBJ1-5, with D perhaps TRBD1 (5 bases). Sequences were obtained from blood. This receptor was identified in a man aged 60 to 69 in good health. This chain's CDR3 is CASSKGWGSSNQPQHF. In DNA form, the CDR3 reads TGTGCCAGCAGTAAGGGATGGGGGTCGAGCAATCAGCCCCAGCATTTT.